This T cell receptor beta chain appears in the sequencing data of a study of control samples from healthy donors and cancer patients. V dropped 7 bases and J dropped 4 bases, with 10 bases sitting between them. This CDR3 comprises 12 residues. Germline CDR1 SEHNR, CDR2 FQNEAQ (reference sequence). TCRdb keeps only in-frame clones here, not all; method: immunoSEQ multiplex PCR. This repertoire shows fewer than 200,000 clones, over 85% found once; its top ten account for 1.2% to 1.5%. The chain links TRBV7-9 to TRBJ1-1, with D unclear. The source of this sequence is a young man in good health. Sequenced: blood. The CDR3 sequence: CASTYGGTEAFF. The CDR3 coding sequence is TGTGCCAGCACCTATGGAGGCACTGAAGCTTTCTTT. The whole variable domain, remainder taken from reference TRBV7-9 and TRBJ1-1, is DTGVSQNPRHKITKRGQNVTFRCDPISEHNRLYWYRQTLGQGPEFLTYFQNEAQLEKSRLLSDRFSAERPKGSFSTLEIQRTEQGDSAMYLCASTYGGTEAFFGQGTRLTVV.